These 14 T cell receptor beta chains were all obtained from the same sample, sequenced in a study of blood T cells in healthy people across ages. The second PCR ran about 6 to 12 cycles with a sample-barcoded 5' primer and J-beta primers. MiXCR, applied by TCRdb to the 5' RACE reads, yields one record per CDR3 protein. Of about 780,000 distinct CDR3 sequences listed, 60% to 80% are singletons. The material sequenced was blood. These receptors all stem from a man younger than 40 in good health.

The chain employs TRBV20-1 and TRBJ2-5, with D maybe TRBD1 (7 bases). V lost 1 base and J lost 7, with 13 bases in between. The CDR3 has 13 residues. The germline V gene encodes CDR1 DFQATT and CDR2 SNEGSKA (reference sequence). CDR3 DNA sequence: TGCAGTGCTAGAGTGGCCAGGGGGGCGACCCAGTACTTC. Protein sequence: CSARVARGATQYF.

The chain couples TRBV20-1 to TRBJ2-5; D gene ambiguous. The CDR3 is 12 residues long. The germline V and J ends were trimmed by 3 bases and 3 bases, with 8 bases remaining between them. Germline values: CDR1 DFQATT, CDR2 SNEGSKA (reference sequence). The CDR3, as DNA: TGCAGTGCTAGTATAGCTGAAGAGACCCAGTACTTC. Translated: CSASIAEETQYF.

V gene TRBV20-1 combines with J gene TRBJ2-4; D perhaps matches TRBD2 (6 bases). Germline V gives CDR1 DFQATT, CDR2 SNEGSKA (reference sequence). The CDR3 spans 14 residues. V was trimmed by 5 bases and J by 5 bases, leaving 16 bases between them. The CDR3 bases are TGCAGTGCTCCCGGGTGGGGGACTCAAAACATTCAGTACTTC. This gives the protein CSAPGWGTQNIQYF.

Points on this clonotype: A single base separates this from a much larger clone, so it may be a read error. This chain connects TRBV6-1 to TRBJ2-1; 9 bases are a match to TRBD2. Looked up from germline, CDR1 is MNHNS and CDR2 is SASEGT. CDR3 length: 13 residues. The CDR3 nucleotides are TGTGCCAGCAGTCTTAGCGGGGGCTATGAGCAGTTATTC. Translating gives CASSLSGGYEQLF.

V gene TRBV12-3 or TRBV12-4 combines with J gene TRBJ1-2; possibly TRBD1 for D (6 bases). V was trimmed by 10 bases and J by 3 bases, leaving 18 bases between them. The CDR3 has 14 amino acids. CDR3 nucleotides: TGTGCCACTGCTTTCTGGGGGCGCGACTATGGCTACACCTTC. Translated: CATAFWGRDYGYTF.

The CDR3 region is CASSFLGDHNEQFF. For the CDR3, the DNA is TGTGCCAGCAGTTTCTTAGGGGACCACAATGAGCAGTTCTTC. V is TRBV12-3 or TRBV12-4 and J is TRBJ2-1; D possibly uses TRBD1 or TRBD2 (5 bases each). V was pared by 3 bases and J by 5 bases, with 11 bases between. The CDR3 consists of 14 residues.

The chain combines TRBV5-6 with TRBJ2-1; tentatively, D is TRBD2 (6 bases). Looked up from germline, CDR1 is SGHDT and CDR2 is YYEEEE. Trimming stripped 2 bases from V and 9 bases from J, with 27 bases between. CDR3 length: 18 amino acids. The CDR3, as DNA: TGTGCCAGCAGCTTCATTACGTTGGGTCCAGCGGGCGGGGTTGAGCAGTTCTTC. Encoded protein: CASSFITLGPAGGVEQFF.

J is TRBJ2-7 and V is TRBV29-1; D unclear. This CDR3 is built from 11 residues. Trimming pared 3 bases from V and 4 bases from J, leaving 7 bases between. Germline values: CDR1 SQVTM, CDR2 ANQGSEA. The CDR3 DNA sequence: TGCAGCGTTGACGAGATTTACGAGCAGTACTTC. This translates into CSVDEIYEQYF.

The genes are TRBV12-3 or TRBV12-4 and TRBJ1-2, with a tentative D call TRBD1 (6 bases). This CDR3 contains 12 residues. V gave up 6 bases and J gave up 4 bases, with 9 bases separating them. In nucleotides, the CDR3 is TGTGCCAGCAGCGGACAGAGCTATGGCTACACCTTC. Translated, it gives CASSGQSYGYTF.

The chain couples TRBV6-5 to TRBJ2-3, with D maybe TRBD2 (5 bases). The CDR3 runs to 14 residues. Per germline, CDR1 MNHEY and CDR2 SVGAGI. V was pared by 5 bases and J by 8 bases, with 17 bases between. The CDR3 bases are TGTGCCAGCAGTACTCCGACCCCGGCGGGTACGCAGTATTTT. Amino acid sequence: CASSTPTPAGTQYF.

The chain links TRBV20-1 to TRBJ2-1; 13 positions match TRBD2. The CDR3 extends over 16 amino acids. The V and J ends lost 2 bases and 4 bases, in that order; junction bases with no gene match: 5. Germline assignment: CDR1 DFQATT and CDR2 SNEGSKA (reference sequence). The CDR3 protein is CSARTSGGAWYNEQFF. Here the CDR3 DNA reads TGCAGTGCTAGAACTAGCGGGGGGGCCTGGTACAATGAGCAGTTCTTC.

In its sample, this clonotype was seen a few times. The chain is built from TRBV20-1 and TRBJ2-3, with a tentative D call TRBD2 (5 bases). With 1 base removed from V and 4 bases from J, the gap between germline ends came to 18 bases. The CDR3 runs 16 residues. Germline V CDR1 and CDR2: DFQATT, SNEGSKA (reference sequence). Here the CDR3 reads CSARVGHLGSADTQYF. CDR3 DNA: TGCAGTGCTAGAGTGGGCCACCTGGGTAGCGCAGATACGCAGTATTTT.

The chain has TRBV7-3 and TRBJ2-3, with D unclear. Looked up from germline, CDR1 is SGHTA and CDR2 is FQGTGA. V was cut by 5 bases and J by 2 bases, with 8 bases left in between. CDR3 length: 13 residues. The DNA of the CDR3 is TGTGCCAGCAGCCCACCAGACACAGATACGCAGTATTTT. It is translated as CASSPPDTDTQYF.

V is TRBV5-1 and J is TRBJ1-2, with D possibly matching TRBD1 (6 bases). The germline V gene has CDR1 SGHRS and CDR2 YFSETQ. There are 13 residues in the CDR3. The V end was cut by 1 base, the J end by 7 bases, with 11 bases between. CDR3 nucleotides: TGCGCCAGCAGCTTGCCAGGGGATTCTGGCTACACCTTC. Translating it yields CASSLPGDSGYTF. The full variable domain, in which reference TRBV5-1 and TRBJ1-2 provide the parts outside the CDR3, is KAGVTQTPRYLIKTRGQQVTLSCSPISGHRSVSWYQQTPGQGLQFLFEYFSETQRNKGNFPGRFSGRQFSNSRSEMNVSTLELGDSALYLCASSLPGDSGYTFGSGTRLTVV.